Below, 26 T cell receptor beta chains from the same sample are listed, as sequenced in a study of blood T cells in healthy people across ages. PCR was performed a second time for roughly 7 to 12 cycles using a sample-barcoded 5' primer and a J-beta primer mix. TCRdb independently ran MiXCR on the 5' RACE reads; one entry per CDR3 protein. The sample holds around 1.5 million distinct CDR3 sequences, roughly a third seen once. Sequencing input: blood. Receptors originate from a woman aged 25 to 45 in good health.

This clonotype was seen only a few times. One end of the junction is discordant with germline, which a read error may explain. The rearrangement links TRBV4-2 to TRBJ2-5; the D is unclear. CDR1 LGHNA and CDR2 YNFKEQ come from the germline V gene. The CDR3 loop spans 17 amino acids. The CDR3 coding sequence is TGTGCCAGCAGCCAAGAGGTACGGGTAAGCTCCTACAATGAGCAGTACTTT. Translated: CASSQEVRVSSYNEQYF.

The J gene is TRBJ2-1, the V gene TRBV2; 13 nucleotides match TRBD2. V dropped 4 bases and J dropped 0; count of bases not matched to a gene: 6. This CDR3 comprises 18 residues. Looked up from germline, CDR1 is SNHLY and CDR2 is FYNNEI. The CDR3 loop is CASSGGLAGVHSYNEQFF. The CDR3 DNA is TGTGCCAGCAGTGGAGGACTAGCGGGAGTTCACTCCTACAATGAGCAGTTCTTC.

The chain uses TRBV12-5 and TRBJ2-3; 8 positions agree with TRBD1. This CDR3 comprises 17 residues. The germline V gene encodes CDR1 LGHNT and CDR2 FRNRAP. V was pared by 4 bases and J by 4 bases, with 13 bases of the junction left unmatched. The CDR3: CASGSARTGWHPDTQYF. CDR3 DNA: TGTGCTAGTGGTTCGGCAAGGACAGGGTGGCATCCAGATACGCAGTATTTT.

The chain combines TRBV20-1 with TRBJ2-5; D is undetermined. The DNA end favors TRBJ2-7, so the J call may be wrong. Germline V lookup: CDR1 DFQATT, CDR2 SNEGSKA (reference sequence). The CDR3 consists of 15 residues. The CDR3 sequence is CSARDPSSSTYEQYF. The CDR3, as DNA: TGCAGTGCTAGAGATCCCTCCAGCAGCACCTACGAGCAGTACTTC.

Concerning this clonotype: A junction end diverges from the germline sequence, so it may reflect a read error. This rearrangement joins TRBV3-1 to TRBJ2-1; the D call may be TRBD1 or TRBD2 (5 bases each). Germline V gene data show CDR1 as LGHDT and CDR2 as YNNKEL (reference sequence). There are 14 residues in the CDR3. The CDR3 here is CASGQGTVANEQFF. The CDR3 nucleotides are TGTGCCAGCGGCCAAGGGACGGTAGCTAATGAGCAGTTCTTC.

This clonotype was picked up a small number of times. V and J are TRBV24-1 and TRBJ1-1; D unresolved. The CDR3 is made up of 12 amino acids. Trimming removed 4 bases at V and 11 bases at J, with 13 bases between. CDR1 KGHDR and CDR2 SFDVKD come from the germline V gene. CDR3 sequence reads: CATSDNTGRAFF. DNA of the CDR3: TGTGCCACCAGTGACAACACCGGGAGGGCTTTCTTT.

This clonotype was seen a few times. V usage is TRBV4-2 and J usage is TRBJ1-1; possibly TRBD1 for D (5 bases). Germline assignment: CDR1 LGHNA and CDR2 YNFKEQ. The germline V and J ends were trimmed by 4 bases and 1 base, with 16 bases remaining between them. The CDR3 length is 16 residues. CDR3 residues: CASSLGGGKTNTEAFF. The CDR3 DNA follows: TGTGCCAGCAGCCTGGGGGGGGGTAAGACGAACACTGAAGCTTTCTTT.

This sequence joins TRBV20-1 and TRBJ2-3; D ambiguous. This CDR3 is 15 amino acids long. The V gene's germline CDR1 is DFQATT and CDR2 SNEGSKA (reference sequence). V was clipped by 4 bases and J by 2 bases, with 16 bases between them. The CDR3 DNA reads TGCAGTGCTACTTCCTTTGACTTTCCCACAGATACGCAGTATTTT. It yields the protein CSATSFDFPTDTQYF.

CDR3 sequence: CSAGTASYGYTF. CDR3 bases: TGCAGTGCCGGGACAGCGAGCTATGGCTACACCTTC. This chain uses TRBV20-1 with TRBJ1-2, with 7 bases matching TRBD1. V trimming: 6 bases; J trimming: 4 bases; junction bases outside the gene matches: 5. Germline values: CDR1 DFQATT, CDR2 SNEGSKA (reference sequence). CDR3 length: 12 residues.

The rearrangement links TRBV27 to TRBJ2-1; 12 bases agree with TRBD2. J gave up 7 bases and V 6 bases, and 7 bases lay outside the gene matches. The CDR3 has 15 amino acids. Germline CDR1 MNHEY, CDR2 SMNVEV (reference sequence). CDR3 in DNA: TGTGCCAGCAGACTAGCGGGAGGTGGGAAGAATGAGCAGTTCTTC. This gives the protein CASRLAGGGKNEQFF.

The rearrangement joins TRBV9 to TRBJ2-7; unclear D gene. The germline V and J ends were trimmed by 0 bases and 2 bases, with 9 bases remaining between them. CDR3 length: 14 residues. The V gene's germline CDR1 is SGDLS and CDR2 YYNGEE. In DNA form, the CDR3 reads TGTGCCAGCAGCGTAGAAGTGAGCCCCTACGAGCAGTACTTC. Translating gives CASSVEVSPYEQYF. Full variable domain (rest looked up from reference TRBV9 and TRBJ2-7): DSGVTQTPKHLITATGQRVTLRCSPRSGDLSVYWYQQSLDQGLQFLIQYYNGEERAKGNILERFSAQQFPDLHSELNLSSLELGDSALYFCASSVEVSPYEQYFGPGTRLTVT.

This clonotype has only a few counts. CDR3 coding DNA: TGTGCCAGCAGTCGTACCCTAGGCACAGATACGCAGTATTTT. It translates to CASSRTLGTDTQYF. The V call is TRBV28, the J call TRBJ2-3; D unclear. The germline CDR1 and CDR2 sequences are MDHEN and SYDVKM. Trimming stripped 5 bases from V and 1 base from J, with 10 bases between. The CDR3 extends over 14 amino acids. The variable domain in full, completed from reference TRBV28 and TRBJ2-3, reads DVKVTQSSRYLVKRTGEKVFLECVQDMDHENMFWYRQDPGLGLRLIYFSYDVKMKEKGDIPEGYSVSREKKERFSLILESASTNQTSMYLCASSRTLGTDTQYFGPGTRLTVL.

DNA for the CDR3: TGTGCCAGCAGTTCGGTCCGTGGCGCTCGCTCCTACGAGCAGTACTTC. The encoded protein is CASSSVRGARSYEQYF. This chain joins TRBV6-5 and TRBJ2-7; D remains ambiguous. V was pared by 4 bases and J by 0 bases, with 16 bases between. CDR1 and CDR2 (germline): MNHEY, SVGAGI. CDR3 length: 16 residues.

The chain is built from TRBV7-2 and TRBJ2-3; the D call may be TRBD1 or TRBD2 (5 bases each). The CDR3 has 14 residues. Germline CDR1 reads SGHTA; CDR2 reads FQGNSA. V was shortened by 2 bases and J by 2 bases, with 8 bases between the two germline ends. This CDR3 is CASSLTGPTDTQYF. Here the CDR3 DNA reads TGTGCCAGCAGCTTAACGGGGCCCACAGATACGCAGTATTTT. Full variable domain (outside the CDR3, taken from reference TRBV7-2 and TRBJ2-3): GAGVSQSPSNKVTEKGKDVELRCDPISGHTALYWYRQSLGQGLEFLIYFQGNSAPDKSGLPSDRFSAERTGGSVSTLTIQRTQQEDSAVYLCASSLTGPTDTQYFGPGTRLTVL.

The J gene is TRBJ2-2, the V gene TRBV6-2 or TRBV6-3; D ambiguous. Germline V gene sequence: CDR1 MNHEY, CDR2 SVGEGT. V lost 7 bases and J lost 4, with 19 bases in between. CDR3 length: 16 residues. The CDR3, as DNA: TGTGCCAGCACCCTTGCGAACCGGCAGAGCACCGGGGAGCTGTTTTTT. This gives the protein CASTLANRQSTGELFF.

In its sample, this clonotype was seen a few times. The chain uses TRBV12-3 or TRBV12-4 and TRBJ1-2, with D possibly matching TRBD1 (6 bases). The CDR3 extends over 12 amino acids. Trimming took off 9 bases at V and 4 bases at J, with 12 bases between the two ends. In DNA form, the CDR3 reads TGTGCCAGTGGGGGGGGCTCCTATGGCTACACCTTC. Translation: CASGGGSYGYTF.

This clonotype appeared a single time. This chain uses TRBV27 with TRBJ2-5; TRBD1 matches at 7 bases. V trimming: 4 bases; J trimming: 9 bases; junction bases outside the gene matches: 11. The CDR3 runs to 14 residues. CDR1 MNHEY and CDR2 SMNVEV come from the germline V gene (reference sequence). The CDR3 loop reads CASSSGQAKLAQYF. In DNA form, the CDR3 reads TGTGCCAGCAGTTCCGGACAGGCGAAGTTGGCCCAGTACTTC.

A note on this clonotype: Its ends do not fully match the called genes, so a read error is possible. The chain couples TRBV20-1 to TRBJ2-7; a weak D match, TRBD2 (6 bases). The CDR3 is made up of 15 amino acids. Per germline, CDR1 DFQATT and CDR2 SNEGSKA (reference sequence). The CDR3 reads CSARGTRSPNYEQYF. The DNA of the CDR3 is TGCAGTGCCAGAGGGACTCGCTCTCCCAACTACGAGCAGTACTTC.

V gene TRBV28 combines with J gene TRBJ2-3; D gene ambiguous. Germline V lookup: CDR1 MDHEN, CDR2 SYDVKM. CDR3 length: 12 residues. V lost 5 bases and J lost 8, with 11 bases in between. This chain's CDR3 is CASSLPKLTQYF. The DNA of the CDR3 is TGTGCCAGCAGTCTACCAAAGCTTACGCAGTATTTT.

This clonotype was seen a handful of times. This chain connects TRBV3-1 to TRBJ2-7; D tentatively fits TRBD1 or TRBD2 (5 bases each). Between the trimmed V and J ends, which lost 2 bases and 3 bases, there was a span of 20 bases. Germline V gives CDR1 LGHDT, CDR2 YNNKEL (reference sequence). The CDR3 runs to 17 residues. The CDR3 loop is CASSQPGTYWVNYEQYF. CDR3 in DNA: TGTGCCAGCAGCCAACCCGGGACCTACTGGGTGAACTACGAGCAGTACTTC.

The CDR3 loop is CASSSPAGGSSGANVLTF. The DNA for the CDR3 is TGTGCCAGCAGTTCCCCGGCAGGGGGCTCGTCTGGGGCCAACGTCCTGACTTTC. This sequence joins TRBV28 and TRBJ2-6, with 8 bases aligning to TRBD1. CDR1 and CDR2 (germline): MDHEN, SYDVKM. V was pared by 4 bases and J by 1 base, with 9 bases of the junction left unmatched. This CDR3 is 18 amino acids long.

In this sample, this clonotype turned up a few times. The chain uses TRBV3-1 and TRBJ1-4; 7 bases fit TRBD1. The junction had 6 bases not matched to a gene; V was cut back by 4 bases and J by 7 bases. Germline lookup yields CDR1 LGHDT and CDR2 YNNKEL (reference sequence). There are 14 residues in the CDR3. The CDR3 protein is CASSPQGPPEKLFF. The DNA of the CDR3 is TGTGCCAGCAGCCCACAGGGGCCCCCTGAAAAACTGTTTTTT.

CDR3 nucleotides: TGTGCCAGTAGTCCGGGACTCCCCGGGGAGCTGTTTTTT. Translation gives CASSPGLPGELFF. The gene calls are TRBV19 and TRBJ2-2; maybe TRBD2 (6 bases). V was cut by 5 bases and J by 6 bases, with 10 bases left in between. This CDR3 is built from 13 residues. Germline V gene sequence: CDR1 LNHDA, CDR2 SQIVND (reference sequence).

This sequence joins TRBV6-5 and TRBJ2-1; D not resolved. With the DNA end fitting TRBJ2-7 better, the J assignment may be wrong. The CDR3 contains 15 residues. Germline V gene lookup returns CDR1 MNHEY and CDR2 SVGAGI. The CDR3 nucleotides are TGTGCCAGCACCTACGGCCGGTACTCCTACAATGAGCAGTACTTC. Translation gives CASTYGRYSYNEQYF.

The rearrangement links TRBV9 to TRBJ2-5; 8 bases agree with TRBD1. CDR1 and CDR2 from the germline V gene are SGDLS and YYNGEE. The CDR3 covers 16 residues. Trimming at V came to 0 bases and at J to 5 bases, leaving 9 bases not matched to a gene. CDR3 region: CASSVGGAGGTETQYF. The CDR3 DNA follows: TGTGCCAGCAGCGTAGGAGGGGCAGGGGGCACGGAGACCCAGTACTTC.

There are a few counts of this clonotype. The CDR3, as DNA: TGTGCCAGCAGTGTCCCGGGGATAGCTCCAGATACGCAGTATTTT. It specifies CASSVPGIAPDTQYF. This rearrangement joins TRBV28 to TRBJ2-3; maybe TRBD2 (5 bases). The CDR3 contains 15 residues. Germline loops: CDR1 MDHEN, CDR2 SYDVKM. Trimming shortened V by 5 bases and J by 4 bases, and 16 bases separated the two germline ends.